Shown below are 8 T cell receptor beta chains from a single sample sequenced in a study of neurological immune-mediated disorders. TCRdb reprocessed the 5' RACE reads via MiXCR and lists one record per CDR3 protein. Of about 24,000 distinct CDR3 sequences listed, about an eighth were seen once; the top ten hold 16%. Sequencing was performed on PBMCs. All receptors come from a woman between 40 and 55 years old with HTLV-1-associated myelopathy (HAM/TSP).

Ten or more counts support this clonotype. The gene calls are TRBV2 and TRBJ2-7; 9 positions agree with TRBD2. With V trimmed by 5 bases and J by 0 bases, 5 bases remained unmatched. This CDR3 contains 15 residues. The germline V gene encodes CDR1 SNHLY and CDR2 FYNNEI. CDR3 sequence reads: CASSRSGGLSYEQYF. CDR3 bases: TGTGCCAGCAGTCGAAGCGGGGGGCTCTCCTACGAGCAGTACTTC.

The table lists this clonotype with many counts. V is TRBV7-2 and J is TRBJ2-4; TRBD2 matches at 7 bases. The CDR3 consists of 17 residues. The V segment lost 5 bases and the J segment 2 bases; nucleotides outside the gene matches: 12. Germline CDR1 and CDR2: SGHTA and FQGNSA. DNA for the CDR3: TGTGCCAGCAGCCTCCCCAAGCGGGATGAGTCCAAAAACATTCAGTACTTC. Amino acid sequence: CASSLPKRDESKNIQYF. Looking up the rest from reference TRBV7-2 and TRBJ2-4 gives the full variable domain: GAGVSQSPSNKVTEKGKDVELRCDPISGHTALYWYRQSLGQGLEFLIYFQGNSAPDKSGLPSDRFSAERTGGSVSTLTIQRTQQEDSAVYLCASSLPKRDESKNIQYFGAGTRLSVL.

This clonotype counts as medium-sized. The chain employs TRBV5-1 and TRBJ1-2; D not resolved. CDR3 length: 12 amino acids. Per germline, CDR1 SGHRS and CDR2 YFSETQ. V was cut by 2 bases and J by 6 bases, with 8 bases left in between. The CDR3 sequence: CASSFDPDGYTF. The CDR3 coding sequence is TGCGCCAGCAGCTTTGACCCAGATGGCTACACCTTC.

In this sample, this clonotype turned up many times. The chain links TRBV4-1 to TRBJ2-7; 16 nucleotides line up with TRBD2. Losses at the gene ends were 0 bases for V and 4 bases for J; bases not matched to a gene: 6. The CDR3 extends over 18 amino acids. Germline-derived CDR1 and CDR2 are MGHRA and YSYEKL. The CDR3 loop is CASSQESGTSGGAYEQYF. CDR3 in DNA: TGCGCCAGCAGCCAAGAATCCGGGACTAGCGGGGGGGCTTACGAGCAGTACTTC.

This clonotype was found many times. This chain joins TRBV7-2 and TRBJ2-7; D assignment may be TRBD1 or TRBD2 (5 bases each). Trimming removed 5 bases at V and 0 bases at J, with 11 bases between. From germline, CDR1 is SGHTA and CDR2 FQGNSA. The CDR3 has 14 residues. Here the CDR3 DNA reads TGTGCCAGCAGCCGGGACGAAACCTCCTACGAGCAGTACTTC. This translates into CASSRDETSYEQYF. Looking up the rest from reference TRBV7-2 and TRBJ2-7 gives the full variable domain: GAGVSQSPSNKVTEKGKDVELRCDPISGHTALYWYRQSLGQGLEFLIYFQGNSAPDKSGLPSDRFSAERTGGSVSTLTIQRTQQEDSAVYLCASSRDETSYEQYFGPGTRLTVT.

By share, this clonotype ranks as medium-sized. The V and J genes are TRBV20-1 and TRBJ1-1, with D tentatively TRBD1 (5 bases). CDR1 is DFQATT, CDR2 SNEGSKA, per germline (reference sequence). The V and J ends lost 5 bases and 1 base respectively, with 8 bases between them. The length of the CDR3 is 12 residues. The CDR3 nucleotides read TGCAGTGCTGGGGACTCGAACACTGAAGCTTTCTTT. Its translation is CSAGDSNTEAFF.

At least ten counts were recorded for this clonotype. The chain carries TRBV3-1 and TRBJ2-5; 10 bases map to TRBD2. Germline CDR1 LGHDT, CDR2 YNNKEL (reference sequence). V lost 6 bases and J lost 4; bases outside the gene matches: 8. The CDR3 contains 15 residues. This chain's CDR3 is CASRHSGGPSETQYF. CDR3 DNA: TGTGCCAGCAGACATAGCGGGGGGCCGTCAGAGACCCAGTACTTC.

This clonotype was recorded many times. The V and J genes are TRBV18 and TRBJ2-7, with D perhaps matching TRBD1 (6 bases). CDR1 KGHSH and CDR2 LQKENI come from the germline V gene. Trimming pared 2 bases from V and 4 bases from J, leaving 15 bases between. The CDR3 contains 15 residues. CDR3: CASSPEGIQGYEQYF. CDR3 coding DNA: TGTGCCAGCTCACCAGAGGGGATCCAGGGGTACGAGCAGTACTTC. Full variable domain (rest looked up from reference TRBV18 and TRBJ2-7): NAGVMQNPRHLVRRRGQEARLRCSPMKGHSHVYWYRQLPEEGLKFMVYLQKENIIDESGMPKERFSAEFPKEGPSILRIQQVVRGDSAAYFCASSPEGIQGYEQYFGPGTRLTVT.